This T cell receptor beta chain was sequenced during a study of CD4+ T cells in melanoma. Findings of the study overall: Reportedly, melanoma neoantigen-specific CD4+ T cells showed varied differentiation states. A reported correlation linked neoantigen-specific CD4+ T cells to CD8+, macrophage and B cell function.

Clones were read by immunoSEQ multiplex PCR, and TCRdb kept only the in-frame ones, dropping some. The sample carries more than 90,000 clones, 92% recorded once. V was clipped by 2 bases and J by 8 bases, with 16 bases between them. Germline values: CDR1 MNHNS, CDR2 SASEGT. This CDR3 comprises 15 residues. For this clone: Its matching antigen is unknown.

The specimen was peripheral blood. This receptor was obtained from a human donor with melanoma. V gene TRBV6-1 combines with J gene TRBJ1-5; D gene unclear. This CDR3 is CASSERPRIWEPQHF. The CDR3 DNA reads as TGTGCCAGCAGTGAAAGGCCCCGGATTTGGGAGCCCCAGCATTTT.